This TCR beta chain was recorded in a study of T cell responses to AZD1222 COVID-19 vaccine. Only in-frame clones appear in the TCRdb table, and some are missing; sequencing was by immunoSEQ multiplex PCR. The sample has tens of thousands of clones, over 75% seen once. The CDR3 sequence is 13 residues long. V was cut by 3 bases and J by 3 bases, with 9 bases left in between. CDR1 is MNHEY and CDR2 is SMNVEV in the germline V gene (reference sequence). The V call is TRBV27, the J call TRBJ2-7; TRBD2 might be the D (6 bases). This clonotype was obtained from an adult who received the AZD1222 COVID-19 vaccine. Material: peripheral blood, obtained 28 days after the second AZD1222 dose. The CDR3 bases are TGTGCCAGCAGTTTTTTCGGGGGCTACGAGCAGTACTTC. Translated, it gives CASSFFGGYEQYF.